This record covers a single T cell receptor beta chain. This clone was counted once. Its antigen target is currently unknown. The sample holds no much larger clone one base away, and base qualities are not on file. The same CDR3 also results from other DNA sequences found in this sample. The germline V gene (reference sequence) provides CDR1 LNHNV and CDR2 YYDKDF. Germline trimming amounts to 1 base on V and 1 base on J, with 3 as the count of junction bases outside the gene matches. Spanning cysteine to phenylalanine, the CDR3 consists of 16 amino acids. Only the CDR3 DNA is retained, 48 bases long and in frame from the first base. The sample originates from a study of blood T cell repertoires in COVID-19 (dated by TCRdb to about 2020). In the study overall: Collaborator samples came from the United States, Italy and Spain and covered acute and convalescent phases of COVID-19. The prospective study material was composed of cDNA or gDNA derived from T cells, B-cell-depleted T cells, or PBMCs. Deeply sampled blood TCRbeta repertoires from subjects exposed to, actively infected with, or recovered from COVID-19 were included in the dataset. Where available, HLA class I and class II types were taken from metadata supplied by the sample provider and were not determined by assay-based typing. The samples were drawn from two sources: the first 160 participants of the ongoing ImmuneRACE study, and approximately 1,300 subjects contributed by 6 global collaborators. The repertoires were made available in a free public database intended to serve as a resource for research on the immune response to SARS-CoV-2. The sample metadata nearly always contained a de-identified subject ID, COVID-19 status, age in years and sex. Study-level results and caveats: The quantity of clinical and demographic metadata differed by source and by participant and was supplied without curation.

TCRbeta CDR3 regions were amplified from genomic DNA using the immunoSEQ Assay, a bias-controlled multiplex PCR. Turning to the authors' computational methods: The number of nucleated cells in each sample was estimated by amplification of reference gene primers within the assay. To quantify the absolute abundance of each unique TCRbeta CDR3 rearrangement, sequence reads were collapsed and filtered. Productive Simpson clonality was computed per sample as the square root of Simpson's diversity index over productive rearrangements. TCRdb holds this immuneACCESS table with in-frame rearrangements only. Some clones are missing; in checked studies, unresolved V genes explain under half, and the rest has no known cause. That table gives V, J and clone size, and the DNA gave D and trimming. The sample has a few hundred thousand clones on record, roughly 89% of them singletons. The ten largest clones represent over 8.5% of the sample.

One collaborating source in Seattle enrolled patients while the patients were actively infected and followed the patients over time throughout the course of disease. The collaborating institutions used their own protocols to collect whole blood in K2EDTA tubes. Collaborator samples were shipped for TCRbeta analysis as frozen whole blood, isolated PBMCs, or DNA extracted from either sample type. The origin of this receptor is a woman aged 25-40 years with COVID-19, enrolled during active disease. The rearranged segments are TRBV15 and TRBJ2-1; the junction holds 8 bases that match TRBD2. Sequenced input: peripheral blood. CDR3 sequence: CATSRGAGASYNEQFF. The nucleotide sequence is TGTGCCACCAGCAGAGGAGCGGGGGCTTCCTACAATGAGCAGTTCTTC.